This T cell receptor beta chain was sequenced for a study of T-cell memory formation after mild COVID-19. Study at large: In these data, TCR clusters were largely donor specific.

There are a few counts of this clonotype. Its antigen is still unknown. The CDR3 runs to 14 residues. Germline CDR1 reads SGHKS; CDR2 reads YYEKEE (reference sequence). With 0 bases clipped from V and 5 bases from J, the junction kept 3 bases outside the gene matches. Libraries for TCRalpha and TCRbeta carried sample barcodes and unique molecular identifiers via 5'RACE. One entry per CDR3 protein results from TCRdb running MiXCR on the 5' RACE reads. The sample comprises 250,000 to 300,000 distinct CDR3 sequences, approximately 15% of which are singletons, and over 20% rests with the top ten. Study-level points and caveats: Day 15 to 85 contracting clones showed balanced CD4/CD8; later expanders leaned CD4+.

The receptor comes from a man aged 18 to 30 who had mild COVID-19 (a few samples of this study predate the infection). Cell type and time point are not known. Sample: PBMCs or a T cell subset sorted from them (not recorded which). The rearrangement uses TRBV5-5 and TRBJ1-2, with 8 bases matching TRBD1. CDR3 in amino acids: CASSLARGQYGYTF. CDR3 nucleotides: TGTGCCAGCAGCTTGGCCAGGGGGCAATATGGCTACACCTTC.